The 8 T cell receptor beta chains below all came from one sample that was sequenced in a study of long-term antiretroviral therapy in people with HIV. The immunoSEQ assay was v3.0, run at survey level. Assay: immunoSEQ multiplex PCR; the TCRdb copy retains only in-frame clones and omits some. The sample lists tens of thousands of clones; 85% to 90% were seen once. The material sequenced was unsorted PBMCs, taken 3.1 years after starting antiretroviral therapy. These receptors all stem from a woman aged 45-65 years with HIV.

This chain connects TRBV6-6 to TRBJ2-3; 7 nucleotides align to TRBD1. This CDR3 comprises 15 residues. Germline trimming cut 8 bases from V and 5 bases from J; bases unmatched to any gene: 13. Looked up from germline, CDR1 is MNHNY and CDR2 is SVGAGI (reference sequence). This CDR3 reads CASCYRGSTGDTQYF. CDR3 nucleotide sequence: TGTGCCAGCTGCTACAGGGGATCAACTGGAGATACGCAGTATTTT.

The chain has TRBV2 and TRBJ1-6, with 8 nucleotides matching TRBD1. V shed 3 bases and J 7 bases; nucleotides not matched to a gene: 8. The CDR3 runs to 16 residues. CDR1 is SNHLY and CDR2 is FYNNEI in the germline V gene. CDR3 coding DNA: TGTGCCAGCAGTGATGTTCGACAGGGGCGGAATTCACCCCTCCACTTT. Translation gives CASSDVRQGRNSPLHF.

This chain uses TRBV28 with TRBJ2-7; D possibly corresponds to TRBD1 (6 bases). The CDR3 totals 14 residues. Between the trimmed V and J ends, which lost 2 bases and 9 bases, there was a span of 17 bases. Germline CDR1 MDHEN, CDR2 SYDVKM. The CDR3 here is CASSLLGGPEGQYF. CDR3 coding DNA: TGTGCCAGCAGTTTACTAGGGGGTCCCGAAGGGCAGTACTTC.

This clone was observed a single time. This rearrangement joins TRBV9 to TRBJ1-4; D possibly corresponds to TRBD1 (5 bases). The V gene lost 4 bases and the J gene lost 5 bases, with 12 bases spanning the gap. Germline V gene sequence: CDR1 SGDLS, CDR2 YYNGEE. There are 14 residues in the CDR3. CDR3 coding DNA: TGTGCCAGCAGCCAAGCGGGGGAAAATGAAAAACTGTTTTTT. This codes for CASSQAGENEKLFF.

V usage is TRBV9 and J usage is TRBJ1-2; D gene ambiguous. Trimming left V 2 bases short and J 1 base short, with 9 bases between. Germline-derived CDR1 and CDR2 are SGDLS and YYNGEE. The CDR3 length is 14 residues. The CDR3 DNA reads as TGTGCCAGCAGCGTCGGTGGGGATAACTATGGCTACACCTTC. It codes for CASSVGGDNYGYTF. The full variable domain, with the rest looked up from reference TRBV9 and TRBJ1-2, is DSGVTQTPKHLITATGQRVTLRCSPRSGDLSVYWYQQSLDQGLQFLIQYYNGEERAKGNILERFSAQQFPDLHSELNLSSLELGDSALYFCASSVGGDNYGYTFGSGTRLTVV.

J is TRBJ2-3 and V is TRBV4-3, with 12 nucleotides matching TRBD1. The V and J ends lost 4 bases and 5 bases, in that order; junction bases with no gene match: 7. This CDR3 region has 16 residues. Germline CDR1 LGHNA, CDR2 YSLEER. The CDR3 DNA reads TGCGCCAGCAGCCCTAAGGGACAGGGGGCTGGAGATACGCAGTATTTT. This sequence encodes CASSPKGQGAGDTQYF.

The CDR3 region is CSAGTAGELFF. Here the CDR3 DNA reads TGCAGTGCTGGGACAGCCGGGGAGCTGTTTTTT. The chain has TRBV20-1 and TRBJ2-2; 7 positions match TRBD1. The CDR3 is 11 amino acids. Germline trimming cut 5 bases from V and 6 bases from J; bases unmatched to any gene: 0. From germline, CDR1 is DFQATT and CDR2 SNEGSKA (reference sequence).

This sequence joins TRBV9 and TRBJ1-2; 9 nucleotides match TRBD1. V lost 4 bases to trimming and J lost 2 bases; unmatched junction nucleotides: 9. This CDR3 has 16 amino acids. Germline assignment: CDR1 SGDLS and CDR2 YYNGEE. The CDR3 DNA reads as TGTGCCAGCAGCCCTCAACTGGGACAGGGCAACTATGGCTACACCTTC. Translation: CASSPQLGQGNYGYTF.